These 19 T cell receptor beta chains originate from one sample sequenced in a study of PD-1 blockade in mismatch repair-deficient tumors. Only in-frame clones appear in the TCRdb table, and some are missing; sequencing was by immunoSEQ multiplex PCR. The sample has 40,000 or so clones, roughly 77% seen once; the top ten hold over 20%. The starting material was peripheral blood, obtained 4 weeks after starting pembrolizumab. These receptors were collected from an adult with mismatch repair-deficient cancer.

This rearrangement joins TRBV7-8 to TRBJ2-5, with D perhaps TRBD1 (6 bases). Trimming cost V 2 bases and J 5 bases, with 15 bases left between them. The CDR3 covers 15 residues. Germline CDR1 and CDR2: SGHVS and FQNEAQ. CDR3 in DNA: TGTGCCAGCAGCTTACAACAGGGTGGGTCGGAGACCCAGTACTTC. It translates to CASSLQQGGSETQYF. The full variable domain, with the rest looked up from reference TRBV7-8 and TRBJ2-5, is GAGVSQSPRYKVAKRGQDVALRCDPISGHVSLFWYQQALGQGPEFLTYFQNEAQLDKSGLPSDRFFAERPEGSVSTLKIQRTQQEDSAVYLCASSLQQGGSETQYFGPGTRLLVL.

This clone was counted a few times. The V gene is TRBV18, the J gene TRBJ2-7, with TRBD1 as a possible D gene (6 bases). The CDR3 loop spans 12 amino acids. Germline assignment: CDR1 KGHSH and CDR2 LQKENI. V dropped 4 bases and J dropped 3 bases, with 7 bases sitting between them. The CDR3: CASSQGDYEQYF. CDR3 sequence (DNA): TGTGCCAGCTCACAGGGGGACTACGAGCAGTACTTC. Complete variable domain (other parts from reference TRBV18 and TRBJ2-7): NAGVMQNPRHLVRRRGQEARLRCSPMKGHSHVYWYRQLPEEGLKFMVYLQKENIIDESGMPKERFSAEFPKEGPSILRIQQVVRGDSAAYFCASSQGDYEQYFGPGTRLTVT.

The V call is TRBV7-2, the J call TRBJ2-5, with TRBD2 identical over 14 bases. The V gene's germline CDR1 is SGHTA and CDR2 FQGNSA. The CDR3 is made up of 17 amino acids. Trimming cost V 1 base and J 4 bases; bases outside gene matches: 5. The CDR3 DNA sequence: TGTGCCAGCAGCTTAGGACTAGCGGGAGGGGACGGAGAGACCCAGTACTTC. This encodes CASSLGLAGGDGETQYF.

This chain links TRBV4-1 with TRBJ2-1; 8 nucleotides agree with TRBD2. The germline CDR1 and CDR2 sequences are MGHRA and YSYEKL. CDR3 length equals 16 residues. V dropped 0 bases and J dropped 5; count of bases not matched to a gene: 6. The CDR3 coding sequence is TGCGCCAGCAGCCAAGATCCTAGCGGGCTAAACAATGAGCAGTTCTTC. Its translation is CASSQDPSGLNNEQFF.

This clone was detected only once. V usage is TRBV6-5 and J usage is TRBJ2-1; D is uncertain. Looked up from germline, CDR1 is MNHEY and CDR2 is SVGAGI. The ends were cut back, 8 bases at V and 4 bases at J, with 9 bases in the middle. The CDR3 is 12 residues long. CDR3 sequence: CASRGIYNEQFF. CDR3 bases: TGTGCCAGCCGTGGGATATACAATGAGCAGTTCTTC.

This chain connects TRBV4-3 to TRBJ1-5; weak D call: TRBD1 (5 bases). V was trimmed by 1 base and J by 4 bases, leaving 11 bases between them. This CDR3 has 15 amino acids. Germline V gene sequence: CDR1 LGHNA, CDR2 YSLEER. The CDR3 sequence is CASSQGRGGNQPQHF. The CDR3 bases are TGCGCCAGCAGCCAAGGACGGGGGGGAAATCAGCCCCAGCATTTT.

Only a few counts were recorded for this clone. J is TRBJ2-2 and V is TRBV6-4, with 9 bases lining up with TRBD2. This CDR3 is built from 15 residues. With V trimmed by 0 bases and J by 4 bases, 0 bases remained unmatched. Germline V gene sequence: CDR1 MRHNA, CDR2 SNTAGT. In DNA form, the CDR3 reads TGTGCCAGCAGTGACTCTAGCGGGAGCACCGGGGAGCTGTTTTTT. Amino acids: CASSDSSGSTGELFF.

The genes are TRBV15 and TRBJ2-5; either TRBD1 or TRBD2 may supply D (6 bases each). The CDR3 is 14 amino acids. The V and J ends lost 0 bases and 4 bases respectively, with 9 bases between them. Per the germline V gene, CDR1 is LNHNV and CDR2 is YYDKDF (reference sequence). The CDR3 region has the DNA TGTGCCACCAGCAGAGACAGGGGAGGAGAGACCCAGTACTTC. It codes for CATSRDRGGETQYF.

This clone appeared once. CDR3 residues: CASSPNPGGAVDTQYF. The CDR3 DNA is TGTGCCAGCAGCCCCAACCCAGGGGGCGCGGTAGATACGCAGTATTTT. The chain carries TRBV5-4 and TRBJ2-3, with 8 bases aligning to TRBD1. V lost 4 bases to trimming and J lost 5 bases; unmatched junction nucleotides: 12. This CDR3 region has 16 residues. In germline, CDR1 is SGHNT, CDR2 YYREEE (reference sequence).

CDR3 protein: CASSSETSGRKDEQFF. In DNA form, the CDR3 reads TGTGCCAGCAGCTCCGAGACTAGCGGGAGGAAAGATGAGCAGTTCTTC. The chain has TRBV13 and TRBJ2-1, with 13 bases identical to TRBD2. The V gene end was trimmed by 4 bases and the J gene end by 8 bases; junction bases not matched to a gene: 8. This CDR3 has 16 residues. Looked up from germline, CDR1 is PRHDT and CDR2 is FYEKMQ (reference sequence).

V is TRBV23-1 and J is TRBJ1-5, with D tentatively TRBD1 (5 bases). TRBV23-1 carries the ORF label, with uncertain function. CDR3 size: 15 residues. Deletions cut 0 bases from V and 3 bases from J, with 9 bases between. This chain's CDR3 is CASSQSSGDNQPQHF. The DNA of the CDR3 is TGCGCCAGCAGTCAATCTTCGGGGGACAATCAGCCCCAGCATTTT.

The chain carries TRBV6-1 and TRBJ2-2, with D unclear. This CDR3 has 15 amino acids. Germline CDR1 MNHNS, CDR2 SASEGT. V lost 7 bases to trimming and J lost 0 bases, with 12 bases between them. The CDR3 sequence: CASIPLITNTGELFF. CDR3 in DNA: TGTGCCAGCATTCCCCTGATAACGAACACCGGGGAGCTGTTTTTT.

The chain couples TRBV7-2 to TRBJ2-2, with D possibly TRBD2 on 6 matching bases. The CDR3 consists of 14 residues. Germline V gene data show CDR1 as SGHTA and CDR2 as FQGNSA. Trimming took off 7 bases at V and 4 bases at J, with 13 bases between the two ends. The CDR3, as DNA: TGTGCCAGCACCACCGGGACTGCCACCGGGGAGCTGTTTTTT. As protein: CASTTGTATGELFF.

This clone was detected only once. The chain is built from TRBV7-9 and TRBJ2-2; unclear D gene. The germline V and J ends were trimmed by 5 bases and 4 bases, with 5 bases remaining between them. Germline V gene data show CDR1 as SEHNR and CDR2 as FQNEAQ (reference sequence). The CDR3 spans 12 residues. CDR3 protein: CASSVSTGELFF. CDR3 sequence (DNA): TGTGCCAGCAGCGTCAGCACCGGGGAGCTGTTTTTT.

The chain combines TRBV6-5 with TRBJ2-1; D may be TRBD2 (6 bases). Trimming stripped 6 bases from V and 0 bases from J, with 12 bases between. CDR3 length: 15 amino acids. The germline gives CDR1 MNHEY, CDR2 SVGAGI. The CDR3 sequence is CASRTTSSSYNEQFF. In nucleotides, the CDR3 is TGTGCCAGCAGGACGACTAGTAGCTCCTACAATGAGCAGTTCTTC.

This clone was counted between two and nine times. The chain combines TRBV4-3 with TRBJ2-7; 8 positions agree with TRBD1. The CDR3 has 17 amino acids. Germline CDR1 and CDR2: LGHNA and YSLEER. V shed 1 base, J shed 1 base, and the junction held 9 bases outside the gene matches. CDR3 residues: CASSQGATGAPSYEQYF. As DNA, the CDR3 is TGCGCCAGCAGCCAAGGTGCGACAGGGGCCCCTTCCTACGAGCAGTACTTC.

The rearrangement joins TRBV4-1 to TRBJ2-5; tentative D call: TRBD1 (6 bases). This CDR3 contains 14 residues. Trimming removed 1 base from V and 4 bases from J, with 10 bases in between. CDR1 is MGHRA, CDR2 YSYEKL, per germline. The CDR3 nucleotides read TGCGCCAGCAGCCAAGGGGGGCAGGGAGAGACCCAGTACTTC. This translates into CASSQGGQGETQYF.

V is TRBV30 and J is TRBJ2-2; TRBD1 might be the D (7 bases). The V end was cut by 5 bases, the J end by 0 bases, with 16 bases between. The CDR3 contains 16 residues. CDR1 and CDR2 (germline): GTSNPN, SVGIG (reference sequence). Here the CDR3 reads CAWGGLGQTNTGELFF. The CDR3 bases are TGTGCCTGGGGGGGACTGGGACAGACGAACACCGGGGAGCTGTTTTTT.

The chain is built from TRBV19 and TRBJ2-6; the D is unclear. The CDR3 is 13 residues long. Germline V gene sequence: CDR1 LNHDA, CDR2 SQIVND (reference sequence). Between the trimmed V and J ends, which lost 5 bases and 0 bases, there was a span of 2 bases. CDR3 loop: CASSSSGANVLTF. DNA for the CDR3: TGTGCCAGTAGTTCCTCTGGGGCCAACGTCCTGACTTTC.